These T cell receptor beta chains were read from a single sample in a study of blood T cell repertoires in COVID-19. Clones were read by immunoSEQ multiplex PCR, and TCRdb kept only the in-frame ones, dropping some. In the table there are approximately 150,000 clones, about 74% of which are singletons. Input material: peripheral blood. The receptors stem from a man aged 50-59 years with acute or convalescent COVID-19. Both conserved end residues are part of each CDR3. Each record gives: J gene, clone size, D gene, V gene, CDR3 DNA, CDR3 protein. A D gene is named only where the DNA matches it firmly. Size is omitted from some rows. Given values are once, few, many or a class for expanded clones.

j_gene: TRBJ2-4; abundance: .; d_gene: .; v_gene: TRBV10-3; CDR3nt: TGTGCCATCACGACACCCCAGGGGCGGGTTGACAAAAACATTCAGTACTTC; CDR3aa: CAITTPQGRVDKNIQYF
j_gene: TRBJ1-2; abundance: .; d_gene: TRBD1; v_gene: TRBV28; CDR3nt: TGTGCCAGCAGTCCAGGACAGGGGGCGGGTGGCTACACCTTC; CDR3aa: CASSPGQGAGGYTF
j_gene: TRBJ2-3; abundance: .; d_gene: TRBD2; v_gene: TRBV5-1; CDR3nt: TGCGCCAGCAGCCCCGGGACTACAAGCACAGATACGCAGTATTTT; CDR3aa: CASSPGTTSTDTQYF
j_gene: TRBJ2-3; abundance: .; d_gene: TRBD2; v_gene: TRBV6-5; CDR3nt: TGTGCCACCGAATCGACGGGGGGGCGCACAGATACGCAGTATTTT; CDR3aa: CATESTGGRTDTQYF
j_gene: TRBJ1-4; abundance: .; d_gene: .; v_gene: TRBV15; CDR3nt: TGTGCCACCAGAACGGTCCGGTCCTCAACTAATGAAAAACTGTTTTTT; CDR3aa: CATRTVRSSTNEKLFF
j_gene: TRBJ2-1; abundance: .; d_gene: .; v_gene: TRBV4-1; CDR3nt: TGCGCCAGCAGCCAAGATTTCGGGGGAGACCATGAGCAGTTCTTC; CDR3aa: CASSQDFGGDHEQFF
j_gene: TRBJ2-3; abundance: .; d_gene: TRBD1; v_gene: TRBV10-2; CDR3nt: TGCGCCAGCAGTTGGACAGGGGGTAGCACAGATACGCAGTATTTT; CDR3aa: CASSWTGGSTDTQYF
j_gene: TRBJ2-7; abundance: .; d_gene: TRBD2; v_gene: TRBV2; CDR3nt: TGTGCCAGCAGTGACTCGCAACTAGCGGGGAGTGAGCAGTACTTC; CDR3aa: CASSDSQLAGSEQYF
j_gene: TRBJ2-3; abundance: .; d_gene: TRBD2; v_gene: TRBV10-1; CDR3nt: TGCGCCAGCAGCGGGACTAGCGGGGGGATGCTGGATACGCAGTATTTT; CDR3aa: CASSGTSGGMLDTQYF
j_gene: TRBJ2-2; abundance: .; d_gene: TRBD2; v_gene: TRBV7-2; CDR3nt: TGTGCCAGCAGCTTCCCGCGGGGGGGCAACACCGGGGAGCTGTTTTTT; CDR3aa: CASSFPRGGNTGELFF
j_gene: TRBJ2-5; abundance: .; d_gene: .; v_gene: TRBV3-1/TRBV3-2; CDR3nt: TGTGCCAGCAGCCAAGCGGCGGGGCGCCAAGAGACCCAGTACTTC; CDR3aa: CASSQAAGRQETQYF
j_gene: TRBJ2-1; abundance: .; d_gene: TRBD1; v_gene: TRBV10-3; CDR3nt: TGTGCCACCCGGGACAGATACAATGAGCAGTTCTTC; CDR3aa: CATRDRYNEQFF
j_gene: TRBJ1-2; abundance: .; d_gene: .; v_gene: TRBV18; CDR3nt: TGTGCCAGCTCACCAAGACAGGCGAGCTATGGCTACACCTTC; CDR3aa: CASSPRQASYGYTF
j_gene: TRBJ1-2; abundance: .; d_gene: .; v_gene: TRBV5-1; CDR3nt: TGCGCCAGCAGCTCTGGACTGGACTATGGCTACACCTTC; CDR3aa: CASSSGLDYGYTF
j_gene: TRBJ2-3; abundance: .; d_gene: .; v_gene: TRBV3-1/TRBV3-2; CDR3nt: TGTGCCAGCAGCCCCACGGAGGGATCCACAGATACGCAGTATTTT; CDR3aa: CASSPTEGSTDTQYF
j_gene: TRBJ2-3; abundance: once; d_gene: .; v_gene: TRBV5-5; CDR3nt: TGTGCCAGCAGCTTCCAGGGGTCAGATACGCAGTATTTT; CDR3aa: CASSFQGSDTQYF
j_gene: TRBJ1-2; abundance: once; d_gene: TRBD1; v_gene: TRBV3-1/TRBV3-2; CDR3nt: TGTGCCAGCAGCCCCCGACAGGGGGATGGCTACACCTTC; CDR3aa: CASSPRQGDGYTF
j_gene: TRBJ1-6; abundance: .; d_gene: TRBD1; v_gene: TRBV5-4; CDR3nt: TGTGCCAGCAGCCCGGTGACAGGGGGCGATTCACCCCTCCACTTT; CDR3aa: CASSPVTGGDSPLHF
j_gene: TRBJ1-1; abundance: .; d_gene: .; v_gene: TRBV6-5; CDR3nt: TGTGCCAGCAGTTATTTTATGTACACTGAAGCTTTCTTT; CDR3aa: CASSYFMYTEAFF
j_gene: TRBJ2-1; abundance: .; d_gene: .; v_gene: TRBV6-4; CDR3nt: TGTGCCAGCAGTGACTCCAACAATGAGCAGTTCTTC; CDR3aa: CASSDSNNEQFF
j_gene: TRBJ1-5; abundance: .; d_gene: TRBD1; v_gene: TRBV7-2; CDR3nt: TGTGCCAGCAGCTTAGCGGGACAGGGAGGTCAGCCCCAGCATTTT; CDR3aa: CASSLAGQGGQPQHF
j_gene: TRBJ1-2; abundance: .; d_gene: .; v_gene: TRBV9; CDR3nt: TGTGCCAGCAGCGTCGCACAGGGTATTAGCAATGGCTACACCTTC; CDR3aa: CASSVAQGISNGYTF
j_gene: TRBJ2-3; abundance: once; d_gene: TRBD2; v_gene: TRBV7-3; CDR3nt: TGTGCCAGCAGCTCAGGACTAGACGGGGCAGATACGCAGTATTTT; CDR3aa: CASSSGLDGADTQYF
j_gene: TRBJ1-4; abundance: .; d_gene: TRBD1; v_gene: TRBV7-2; CDR3nt: TGTGCCAGCAGCTCAGGGGGTACACCTGAAAAACTGTTTTTT; CDR3aa: CASSSGGTPEKLFF
j_gene: TRBJ1-1; abundance: .; d_gene: .; v_gene: TRBV5-4; CDR3nt: TGTGCCAGCAGCCTGACCCTCGGGGGTGCCACTGAAGCTTTCTTT; CDR3aa: CASSLTLGGATEAFF
j_gene: TRBJ2-3; abundance: .; d_gene: TRBD2; v_gene: TRBV4-1; CDR3nt: TGCGCCAGCAGCCAGGCCGGACTAGCGGGGGGCCCCACCTTAAGCACAGATACGCAGTATTTT; CDR3aa: CASSQAGLAGGPTLSTDTQYF
j_gene: TRBJ1-1; abundance: few; d_gene: TRBD1; v_gene: TRBV4-1; CDR3nt: TGCGCCAGCAGCCAAGTATTTTCTAGGGGGCCGAACACTGAAGCTTTCTTT; CDR3aa: CASSQVFSRGPNTEAFF
j_gene: TRBJ2-1; abundance: once; d_gene: .; v_gene: TRBV19; CDR3nt: TGTGCCAGTACCGACTCAGGGATCGATGAGCAGTTCTTC; CDR3aa: CASTDSGIDEQFF
j_gene: TRBJ1-2; abundance: .; d_gene: TRBD1; v_gene: TRBV3-1/TRBV3-2; CDR3nt: TGTGCCAGCAGCCTGACAGGGTCGGGGTATGGCTACACCTTC; CDR3aa: CASSLTGSGYGYTF
j_gene: TRBJ2-1; abundance: .; d_gene: TRBD1; v_gene: TRBV7-2; CDR3nt: TGTGCCAGCAAATACAACAGGGGTGTTGAGCAGTTCTTC; CDR3aa: CASKYNRGVEQFF
j_gene: TRBJ1-1; abundance: .; d_gene: .; v_gene: TRBV5-1; CDR3nt: TGCGCCAGCAGCACGACAGGATCGAACACTGAAGCTTTCTTT; CDR3aa: CASSTTGSNTEAFF
j_gene: TRBJ2-3; abundance: few; d_gene: TRBD1; v_gene: TRBV4-1; CDR3nt: TGCGCCAGCAGCCAAGGACAGGGACGGAGCACAGATACGCAGTATTTT; CDR3aa: CASSQGQGRSTDTQYF
j_gene: TRBJ1-1; abundance: .; d_gene: .; v_gene: TRBV10-3; CDR3nt: TGTGCCATCAGGAGAAGTGTCGAATTACAGGGTGTTGGCACTGAAGCTTTCTTT; CDR3aa: CAIRRSVELQGVGTEAFF
j_gene: TRBJ2-7; abundance: .; d_gene: .; v_gene: TRBV21-1; CDR3nt: TGTGCCAGCAGCAAGTACGAGACTAGCGGGGGGGGCGAGCAGTACTTC; CDR3aa: CASSKYETSGGGEQYF
j_gene: TRBJ1-2; abundance: few; d_gene: .; v_gene: TRBV19; CDR3nt: TGTGCCAGTAGTATAGAGAACATATCCGGGGGGAACTATGGCTACACCTTC; CDR3aa: CASSIENISGGNYGYTF
j_gene: TRBJ2-7; abundance: .; d_gene: .; v_gene: TRBV28; CDR3nt: TGTGCCAGCAGTTCGGGAAGCTACGAGCAGTACTTC; CDR3aa: CASSSGSYEQYF
j_gene: TRBJ1-3; abundance: few; d_gene: .; v_gene: TRBV25-1; CDR3nt: TGTGCCAGCAGTGAATATATGGACAATTATGGAAACACCATATATTTT; CDR3aa: CASSEYMDNYGNTIYF
j_gene: TRBJ2-3; abundance: .; d_gene: TRBD1; v_gene: TRBV7-8; CDR3nt: TGTGCCAGCAGCCCCTGGGACAGGGAAGAAATAGCTAGCACAGATACGCAGTATTTT; CDR3aa: CASSPWDREEIASTDTQYF
j_gene: TRBJ2-3; abundance: .; d_gene: .; v_gene: TRBV5-1; CDR3nt: TGCGCCAGCAGCTTACTCGACGGGACAGATACGCAGTATTTT; CDR3aa: CASSLLDGTDTQYF
j_gene: TRBJ1-2; abundance: few; d_gene: TRBD1; v_gene: TRBV29-1; CDR3nt: TGCAGCGTTGAACCGGGACAGGGGGGTGGCTACACCTTC; CDR3aa: CSVEPGQGGGYTF
j_gene: TRBJ1-4; abundance: .; d_gene: TRBD1; v_gene: TRBV12-5; CDR3nt: TGTGCTAGTGGTACCGGGACAGCTAATGAAAAACTGTTTTTT; CDR3aa: CASGTGTANEKLFF
j_gene: TRBJ1-3; abundance: .; d_gene: .; v_gene: TRBV9; CDR3nt: TGTGCCAGCAGCGTATCCGTTGGAAACACCATATATTTT; CDR3aa: CASSVSVGNTIYF
j_gene: TRBJ2-1; abundance: few; d_gene: TRBD2; v_gene: TRBV6-6; CDR3nt: TGTGCCAGCAGTTACATGGCGGGGGGGCGGAATGAGCAGTTCTTC; CDR3aa: CASSYMAGGRNEQFF
j_gene: TRBJ2-5; abundance: .; d_gene: TRBD1; v_gene: TRBV25-1; CDR3nt: TGTGCCAGCAGTGAGGGGGCAGGGGGCACGGAGACCCAGTACTTC; CDR3aa: CASSEGAGGTETQYF
j_gene: TRBJ1-3; abundance: .; d_gene: .; v_gene: TRBV5-4; CDR3nt: TGTGCCAGCAGCAAGGGAAACAGGGATAGTGGAAACACCATATATTTT; CDR3aa: CASSKGNRDSGNTIYF
j_gene: TRBJ1-3; abundance: .; d_gene: .; v_gene: TRBV5-1; CDR3nt: TGCGCCAGCAGCTTGGACATCTCACGCGGAAACACCATATATTTT; CDR3aa: CASSLDISRGNTIYF
j_gene: TRBJ2-5; abundance: .; d_gene: .; v_gene: TRBV5-1; CDR3nt: TGCGCCAGCAGCAAAGACAGGACTGAAGAGACCCAGTACTTC; CDR3aa: CASSKDRTEETQYF
j_gene: TRBJ1-2; abundance: .; d_gene: TRBD1; v_gene: TRBV5-8; CDR3nt: TGTGCCAGCAGCCCTGACAGGGGGCGCTTCTATGGCTACACCTTC; CDR3aa: CASSPDRGRFYGYTF
j_gene: TRBJ2-7; abundance: .; d_gene: .; v_gene: TRBV6-5; CDR3nt: TGTGCCAGCAGTACCGGGACTGGGCGTTACGAGCAGTACTTC; CDR3aa: CASSTGTGRYEQYF
j_gene: TRBJ2-1; abundance: .; d_gene: .; v_gene: TRBV9; CDR3nt: TGTGCCAGCAGCGTAGCTGCAGGGGGGAACGATGAGCAGTTCTTC; CDR3aa: CASSVAAGGNDEQFF
j_gene: TRBJ2-2; abundance: .; d_gene: TRBD1; v_gene: TRBV5-4; CDR3nt: TGTGCCAGCAGCTTGAAGGGACAGGGTTATACCGGGGAGCTGTTTTTT; CDR3aa: CASSLKGQGYTGELFF
j_gene: TRBJ2-3; abundance: .; d_gene: .; v_gene: TRBV28; CDR3nt: TGTGCCAGCAGCCGACCGGGGGATCACACAGATACGCAGTATTTT; CDR3aa: CASSRPGDHTDTQYF
j_gene: TRBJ2-3; abundance: .; d_gene: .; v_gene: TRBV10-1; CDR3nt: TGCGCCAGCAGTGACACAGGGACCGACGAAACAGATACGCAGTATTTT; CDR3aa: CASSDTGTDETDTQYF
j_gene: TRBJ1-2; abundance: .; d_gene: .; v_gene: TRBV5-1; CDR3nt: TGCGCCAGCAGCTTGTCAGATAACTATGGCTACACCTTC; CDR3aa: CASSLSDNYGYTF